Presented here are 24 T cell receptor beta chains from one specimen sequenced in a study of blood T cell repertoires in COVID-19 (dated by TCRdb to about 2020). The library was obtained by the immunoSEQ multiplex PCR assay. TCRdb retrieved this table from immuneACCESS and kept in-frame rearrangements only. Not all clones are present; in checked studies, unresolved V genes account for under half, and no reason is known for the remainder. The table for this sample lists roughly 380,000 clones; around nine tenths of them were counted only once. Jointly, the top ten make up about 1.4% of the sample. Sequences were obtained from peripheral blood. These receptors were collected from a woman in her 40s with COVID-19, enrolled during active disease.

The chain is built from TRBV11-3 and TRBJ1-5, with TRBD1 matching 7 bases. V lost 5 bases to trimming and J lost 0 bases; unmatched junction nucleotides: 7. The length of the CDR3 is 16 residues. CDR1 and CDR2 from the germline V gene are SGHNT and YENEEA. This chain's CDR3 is CASSPRQGDSNQPQHF. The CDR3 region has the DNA TGTGCCAGCAGCCCTAGACAGGGTGATAGCAATCAGCCCCAGCATTTT.

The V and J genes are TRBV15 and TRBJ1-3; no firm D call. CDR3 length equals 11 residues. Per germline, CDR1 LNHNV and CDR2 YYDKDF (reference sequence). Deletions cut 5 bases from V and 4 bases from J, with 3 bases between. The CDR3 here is CATSLGNTIYF. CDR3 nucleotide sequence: TGTGCCACCAGCCTCGGAAACACCATATATTTT.

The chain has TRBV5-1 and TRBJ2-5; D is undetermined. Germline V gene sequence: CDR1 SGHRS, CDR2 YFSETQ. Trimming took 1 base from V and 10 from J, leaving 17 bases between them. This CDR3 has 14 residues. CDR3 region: CASSLFSPPRDQYF. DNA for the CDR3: TGCGCCAGCAGCTTGTTTAGCCCCCCGAGAGACCAGTACTTC.

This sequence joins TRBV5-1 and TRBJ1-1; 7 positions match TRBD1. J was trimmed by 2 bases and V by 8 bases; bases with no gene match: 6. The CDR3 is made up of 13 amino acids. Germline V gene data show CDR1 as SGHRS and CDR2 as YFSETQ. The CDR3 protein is CASMEGANTEAFF. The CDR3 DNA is TGCGCCAGTATGGAGGGGGCTAACACTGAAGCTTTCTTT.

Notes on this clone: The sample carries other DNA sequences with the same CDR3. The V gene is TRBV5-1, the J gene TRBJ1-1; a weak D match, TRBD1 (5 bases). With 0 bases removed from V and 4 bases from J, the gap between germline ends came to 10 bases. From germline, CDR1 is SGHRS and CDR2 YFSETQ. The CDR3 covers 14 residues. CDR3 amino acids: CASSLAGGGTEAFF. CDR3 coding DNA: TGCGCCAGCAGCTTGGCTGGGGGGGGCACTGAAGCTTTCTTT.

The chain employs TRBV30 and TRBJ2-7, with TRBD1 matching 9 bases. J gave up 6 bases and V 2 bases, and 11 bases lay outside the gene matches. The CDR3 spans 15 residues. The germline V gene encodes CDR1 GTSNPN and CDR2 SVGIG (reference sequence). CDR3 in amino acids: CAWSPPGTGTSEQYF. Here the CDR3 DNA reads TGTGCCTGGAGTCCACCCGGGACAGGGACGAGCGAGCAGTACTTC.

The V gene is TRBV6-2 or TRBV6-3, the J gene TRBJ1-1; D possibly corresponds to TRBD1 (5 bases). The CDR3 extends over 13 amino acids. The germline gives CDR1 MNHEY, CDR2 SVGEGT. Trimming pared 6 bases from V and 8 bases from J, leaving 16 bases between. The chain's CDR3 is CASSHGGLQEAFF. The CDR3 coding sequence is TGTGCCAGCAGCCACGGGGGTCTACAAGAAGCTTTCTTT.

DNA of the CDR3: TGTGCCAGCAGCTTAGTCCCGGGGGATACGCAGTATTTT. Its translation: CASSLVPGDTQYF. The chain carries TRBV11-2 and TRBJ2-3, with a possible D match to TRBD2 (5 bases). V lost 1 base to trimming and J lost 6 bases, with 8 bases between them. Per germline, CDR1 SGHAT and CDR2 FQNNGV. The CDR3 sequence is 13 residues long.

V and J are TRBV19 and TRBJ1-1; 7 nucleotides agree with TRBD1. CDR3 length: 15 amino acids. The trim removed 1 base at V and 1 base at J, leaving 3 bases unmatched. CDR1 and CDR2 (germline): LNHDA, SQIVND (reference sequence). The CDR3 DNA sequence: TGTGCCAGTAGTATAGGAAGGGGGCGGAACACTGAAGCTTTCTTT. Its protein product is CASSIGRGRNTEAFF.

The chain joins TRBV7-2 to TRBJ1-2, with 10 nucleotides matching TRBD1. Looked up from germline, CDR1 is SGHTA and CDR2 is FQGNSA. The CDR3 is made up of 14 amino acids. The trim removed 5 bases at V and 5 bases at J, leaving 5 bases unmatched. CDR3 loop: CASSPRDRGYGYTF. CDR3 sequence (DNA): TGTGCCAGCAGCCCTAGGGACAGGGGATATGGCTACACCTTC. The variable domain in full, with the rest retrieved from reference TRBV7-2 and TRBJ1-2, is GAGVSQSPSNKVTEKGKDVELRCDPISGHTALYWYRQSLGQGLEFLIYFQGNSAPDKSGLPSDRFSAERTGGSVSTLTIQRTQQEDSAVYLCASSPRDRGYGYTFGSGTRLTVV.

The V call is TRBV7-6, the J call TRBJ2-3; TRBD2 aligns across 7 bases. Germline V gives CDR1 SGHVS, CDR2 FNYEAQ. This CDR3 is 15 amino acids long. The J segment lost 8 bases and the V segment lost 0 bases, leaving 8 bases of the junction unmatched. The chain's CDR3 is CASSLAEASGSTQYF. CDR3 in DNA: TGTGCCAGCAGCTTAGCGGAGGCTAGCGGAAGTACGCAGTATTTT. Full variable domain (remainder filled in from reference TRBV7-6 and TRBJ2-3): GAGVSQSPRYKVTKRGQDVALRCDPISGHVSLYWYRQALGQGPEFLTYFNYEAQQDKSGLPNDRFSAERPEGSISTLTIQRTEQRDSAMYRCASSLAEASGSTQYFGPGTRLTVL.

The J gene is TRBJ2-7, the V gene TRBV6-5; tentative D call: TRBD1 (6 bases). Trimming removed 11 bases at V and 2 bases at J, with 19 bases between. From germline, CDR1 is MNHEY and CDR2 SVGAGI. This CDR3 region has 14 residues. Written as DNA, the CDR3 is TGTGCCTTAAAGGGACATCCACCTACCTACGAGCAGTACTTC. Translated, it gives CALKGHPPTYEQYF.

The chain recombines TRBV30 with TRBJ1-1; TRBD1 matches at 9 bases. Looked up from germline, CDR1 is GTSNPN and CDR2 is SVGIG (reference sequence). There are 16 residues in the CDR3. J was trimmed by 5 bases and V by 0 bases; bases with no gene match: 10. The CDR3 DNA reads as TGTGCCTGGAGTGTACGGAGGGACAGGGTATATACTGAAGCTTTCTTT. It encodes CAWSVRRDRVYTEAFF.

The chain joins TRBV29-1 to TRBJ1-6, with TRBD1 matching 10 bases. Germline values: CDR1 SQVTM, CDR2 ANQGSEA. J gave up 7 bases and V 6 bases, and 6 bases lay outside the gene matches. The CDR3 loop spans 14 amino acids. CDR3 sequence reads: CSVMTGGRNSPLHF. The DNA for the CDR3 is TGCAGCGTAATGACAGGGGGCAGAAATTCACCCCTCCACTTT.

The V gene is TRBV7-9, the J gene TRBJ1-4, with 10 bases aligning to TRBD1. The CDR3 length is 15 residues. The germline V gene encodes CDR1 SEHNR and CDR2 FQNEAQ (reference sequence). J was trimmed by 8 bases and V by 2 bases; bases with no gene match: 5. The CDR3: CASSLLGTGEEKLFF. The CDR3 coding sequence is TGTGCCAGCAGCTTACTGGGGACAGGGGAAGAAAAACTGTTTTTT.

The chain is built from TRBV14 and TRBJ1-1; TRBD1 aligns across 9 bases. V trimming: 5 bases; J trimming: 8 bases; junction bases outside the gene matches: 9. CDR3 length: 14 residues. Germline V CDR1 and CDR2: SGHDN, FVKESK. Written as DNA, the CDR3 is TGTGCCAGCAGCGTACAGGGGGCGAGGGCGGAAGCTTTCTTT. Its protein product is CASSVQGARAEAFF.

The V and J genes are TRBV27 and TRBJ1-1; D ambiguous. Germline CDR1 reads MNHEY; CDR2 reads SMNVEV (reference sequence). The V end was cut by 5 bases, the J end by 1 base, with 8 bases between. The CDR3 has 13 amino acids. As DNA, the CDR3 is TGTGCCAGCAGTACCAAGAGGAACACTGAAGCTTTCTTT. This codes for CASSTKRNTEAFF.

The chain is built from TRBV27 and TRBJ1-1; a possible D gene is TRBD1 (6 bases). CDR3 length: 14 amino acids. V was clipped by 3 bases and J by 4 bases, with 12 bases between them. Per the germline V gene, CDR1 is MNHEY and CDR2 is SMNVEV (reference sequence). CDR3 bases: TGTGCCAGCAGTTTCCAGGGACAAGGCACTGAAGCTTTCTTT. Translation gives CASSFQGQGTEAFF.

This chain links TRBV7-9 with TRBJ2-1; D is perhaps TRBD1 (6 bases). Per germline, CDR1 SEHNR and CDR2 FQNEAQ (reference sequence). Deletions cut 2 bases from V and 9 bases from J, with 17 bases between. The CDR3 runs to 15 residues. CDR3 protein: CASSLRASKGGEQFF. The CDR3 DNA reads TGTGCCAGCAGCTTACGGGCTTCTAAAGGGGGTGAGCAGTTCTTC. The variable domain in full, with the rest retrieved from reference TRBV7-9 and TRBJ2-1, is DTGVSQNPRHKITKRGQNVTFRCDPISEHNRLYWYRQTLGQGPEFLTYFQNEAQLEKSRLLSDRFSAERPKGSFSTLEIQRTEQGDSAMYLCASSLRASKGGEQFFGPGTRLTVL.

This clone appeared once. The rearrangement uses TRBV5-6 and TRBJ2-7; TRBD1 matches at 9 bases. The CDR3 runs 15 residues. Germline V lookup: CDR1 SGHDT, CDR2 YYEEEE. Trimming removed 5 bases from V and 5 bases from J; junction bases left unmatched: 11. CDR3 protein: CASRHPGQGFDEQYF. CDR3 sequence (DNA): TGTGCCAGCAGACATCCGGGACAGGGTTTCGACGAGCAGTACTTC. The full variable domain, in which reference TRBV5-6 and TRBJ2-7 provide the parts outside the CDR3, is DAGVTQSPTHLIKTRGQQVTLRCSPKSGHDTVSWYQQALGQGPQFIFQYYEEEERQRGNFPDRFSGHQFPNYSSELNVNALLLGDSALYLCASRHPGQGFDEQYFGPGTRLTVT.

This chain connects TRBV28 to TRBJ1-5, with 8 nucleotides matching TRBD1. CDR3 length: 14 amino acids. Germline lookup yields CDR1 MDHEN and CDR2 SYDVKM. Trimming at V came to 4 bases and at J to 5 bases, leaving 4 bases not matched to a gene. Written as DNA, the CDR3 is TGTGCCAGCAGTTGGGACAGGCCCGATCAGCCCCAGCATTTT. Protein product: CASSWDRPDQPQHF.

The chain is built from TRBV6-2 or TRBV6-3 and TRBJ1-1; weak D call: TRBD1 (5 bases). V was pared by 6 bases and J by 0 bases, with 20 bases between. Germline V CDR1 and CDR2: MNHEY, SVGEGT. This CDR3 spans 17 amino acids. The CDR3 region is CASSLHQGLDMNTEAFF. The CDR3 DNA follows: TGTGCCAGCAGCCTACACCAGGGCCTCGATATGAACACTGAAGCTTTCTTT.

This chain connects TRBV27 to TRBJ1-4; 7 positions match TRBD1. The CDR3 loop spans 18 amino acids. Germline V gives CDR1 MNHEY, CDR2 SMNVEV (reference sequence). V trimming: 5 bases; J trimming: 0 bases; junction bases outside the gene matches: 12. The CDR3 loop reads CASSPRRRGRATNEKLFF. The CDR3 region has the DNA TGTGCCAGCAGTCCCCGCCGAAGGGGGCGTGCAACTAATGAAAAACTGTTTTTT. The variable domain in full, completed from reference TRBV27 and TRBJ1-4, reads EAQVTQNPRYLITVTGKKLTVTCSQNMNHEYMSWYRQDPGLGLRQIYYSMNVEVTDKGDVPEGYKVSRKEKRNFPLILESPSPNQTSLYFCASSPRRRGRATNEKLFFGSGTQLSVL.

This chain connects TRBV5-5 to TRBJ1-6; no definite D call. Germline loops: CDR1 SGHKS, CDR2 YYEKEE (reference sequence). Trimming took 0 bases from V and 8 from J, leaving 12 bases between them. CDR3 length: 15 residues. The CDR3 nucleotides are TGTGCCAGCAGCTTGGACGGCCCGGGGTATTCACCCCTCCACTTT. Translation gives CASSLDGPGYSPLHF.